The 27 T cell receptor beta chains given below trace back to one sample, sequenced in a study of T cell repertoires in cytomegalovirus infection. Each CDR3 protein is one row after TCRdb ran MiXCR on the reads. The sample consists of some 480,000 distinct CDR3 sequences, around 30% of them appearing once. Antigen specificity for these receptors is unknown. Source: cultured PBMCs, taken from culture after CMV antigen stimulation. The receptors were gathered from a human donor in good health (CMV status not recorded). Some clones in this sample may be carry-over from other donors' samples.

The V gene is TRBV19, the J gene TRBJ2-2; TRBD1 matches 7 bases. The CDR3 is made up of 17 amino acids. J was trimmed by 0 bases and V by 4 bases; bases with no gene match: 8. CDR1 and CDR2 from the germline V gene are LNHDA and SQIVND (reference sequence). CDR3 sequence reads: CASSRTTGQTNTGELFF. Written as DNA, the CDR3 is TGTGCCAGTAGTAGGACCACGGGACAGACGAACACCGGGGAGCTGTTTTTT.

This chain uses TRBV20-1 with TRBJ2-1; 7 nucleotides align to TRBD2. J lost 8 bases, V lost 6 bases, and 16 bases had no gene match. Germline V CDR1 and CDR2: DFQATT, SNEGSKA (reference sequence). This CDR3 comprises 15 residues. This CDR3 reads CSARDPSGRGDEQFF. The CDR3 nucleotides read TGCAGTGCCCGAGACCCGAGCGGCCGGGGGGATGAGCAGTTCTTC.

In its sample, this clonotype was seen a few times. The chain is built from TRBV2 and TRBJ2-2; 11 bases map to TRBD2. From germline, CDR1 is SNHLY and CDR2 FYNNEI. V lost 1 base, J lost 5 bases, and 0 bases stayed unmatched. This CDR3 has 15 amino acids. In DNA form, the CDR3 reads TGTGCCAGCAGTGAAGGGACTAGCGGGACCGGGGAGCTGTTTTTT. This encodes CASSEGTSGTGELFF.

CDR3 DNA sequence: TGTGCCAGCAGTTTATTCACAGATAATTCACCCCTCCACTTT. Amino acids: CASSLFTDNSPLHF. This chain links TRBV27 with TRBJ1-6; no clear D gene. Germline V gene data show CDR1 as MNHEY and CDR2 as SMNVEV (reference sequence). The CDR3 is 14 residues long. The ends were cut back, 1 base at V and 5 bases at J, with 6 bases in the middle.

This chain joins TRBV28 and TRBJ2-1, with D perhaps TRBD1 (5 bases). The CDR3 is made up of 16 amino acids. Germline CDR1 is MDHEN and CDR2 is SYDVKM. V was pared by 4 bases and J by 9 bases, with 22 bases between. CDR3 nucleotides: TGTGCCAGCAGTTACCTGACGGCCCACTCGCAGGGTGAGCAGTTCTTC. Translating gives CASSYLTAHSQGEQFF. Supplemented by reference TRBV28 and TRBJ2-1, the full variable domain reads DVKVTQSSRYLVKRTGEKVFLECVQDMDHENMFWYRQDPGLGLRLIYFSYDVKMKEKGDIPEGYSVSREKKERFSLILESASTNQTSMYLCASSYLTAHSQGEQFFGPGTRLTVL.

The genes are TRBV7-9 and TRBJ2-2; D ambiguous. V lost 8 bases, J lost 5 bases, and 6 bases lay in between. Germline-derived CDR1 and CDR2 are SEHNR and FQNEAQ (reference sequence). This CDR3 is built from 11 residues. The CDR3 coding sequence is TGTGCCAGCCACACGACCGGGGAGCTGTTTTTT. Translated, it gives CASHTTGELFF.

The chain combines TRBV20-1 with TRBJ2-1; no firm D call. Germline CDR1 DFQATT, CDR2 SNEGSKA (reference sequence). Trimming shortened V by 6 bases and J by 4 bases, and 16 bases separated the two germline ends. CDR3 length equals 14 residues. The CDR3 here is CSASPEYPYNEQFF. In nucleotides, the CDR3 is TGCAGTGCGTCTCCGGAGTACCCTTACAATGAGCAGTTCTTC.

The sample holds a few counts of this clonotype. The chain employs TRBV20-1 and TRBJ2-3, with TRBD1 matching over 8 bases. Germline V gives CDR1 DFQATT, CDR2 SNEGSKA (reference sequence). The J segment lost 2 bases and the V segment lost 5 bases, leaving 3 bases of the junction unmatched. The CDR3 runs 13 residues. The chain's CDR3 is CSAGDRSTDTQYF. Written as DNA, the CDR3 is TGCAGTGCTGGGGACAGGTCCACAGATACGCAGTATTTT.

The chain couples TRBV27 to TRBJ1-5; 9 bases are shared with TRBD1. CDR1 and CDR2 from the germline V gene are MNHEY and SMNVEV (reference sequence). The ends lost 5 bases at V and 5 bases at J; junction bases unmatched: 10. The CDR3 spans 16 residues. CDR3: CASSPKQGAHDQPQHF. The CDR3 DNA is TGTGCCAGCAGTCCGAAACAGGGGGCTCATGATCAGCCCCAGCATTTT.

This clonotype was observed many times. The V gene is TRBV7-2, the J gene TRBJ1-5, with D tentatively TRBD1 (5 bases). CDR1 SGHTA and CDR2 FQGNSA come from the germline V gene. CDR3 size: 15 residues. V lost 5 bases and J 7 bases, leaving 18 bases between the germline ends. The CDR3 sequence is CASSVRQSMDQPQHF. DNA for the CDR3: TGTGCCAGCAGCGTCAGACAGAGTATGGACCAGCCCCAGCATTTT.

Comments on this clonotype: A much larger clone differs from this one at a single base, so this may be a read error. The chain uses TRBV7-2 and TRBJ1-4; D unclear. In germline, CDR1 is SGHTA, CDR2 FQGNSA. The CDR3 contains 13 residues. DNA for the CDR3: TGTGCCAGCAGCTTATTCCCTAATGAAAAACTGTTATTT. Its protein is CASSLFPNEKLLF.

The V and J genes are TRBV19 and TRBJ2-1; D possibly corresponds to TRBD2 (6 bases). Germline CDR1 LNHDA, CDR2 SQIVND (reference sequence). With 3 bases removed from V and 6 bases from J, the gap between germline ends came to 12 bases. This CDR3 is built from 14 residues. The CDR3 DNA sequence: TGTGCCAGTAGTATTTCCGCCGGGGGCAATGAGCAGTTCTTC. It yields the protein CASSISAGGNEQFF.

This clonotype was counted many times. V and J are TRBV6-2 or TRBV6-3 and TRBJ1-2; tentatively, D is TRBD1 (6 bases). The CDR3 loop spans 11 amino acids. Trimming cost V 4 bases and J 6 bases, with 6 bases left between them. Germline CDR1 is MNHEY and CDR2 is SVGEGT. As DNA, the CDR3 is TGTGCCAGCAGTTCAGGGGATGGCTACACCTTC. Residues: CASSSGDGYTF.

This clonotype was found a few times. V gene TRBV7-6 combines with J gene TRBJ2-2; 10 bases are shared with TRBD2. The V segment lost 5 bases and the J segment 2 bases; nucleotides outside the gene matches: 5. This CDR3 contains 16 residues. Germline values: CDR1 SGHVS, CDR2 FNYEAQ. The CDR3 spells CASSIIAGGNTGELFF. CDR3 nucleotides: TGTGCCAGCAGCATCATAGCGGGAGGTAACACCGGGGAGCTGTTTTTT.

This clonotype was recorded many times. This chain connects TRBV6-1 to TRBJ2-5; 14 nucleotides line up with TRBD2. Germline V gives CDR1 MNHNS, CDR2 SASEGT. With 6 bases clipped from V and 1 base from J, the junction kept 10 bases outside the gene matches. The CDR3 is 18 amino acids. DNA for the CDR3: TGTGCCAGCAGCACCCCGGGACTAGCGGGAGAAACCCAAGAGACCCAGTACTTC. Translated: CASSTPGLAGETQETQYF.

Within the sample, this clonotype is medium-sized. J is TRBJ2-2 and V is TRBV12-5; 10 nucleotides line up with TRBD2. Germline V gives CDR1 LGHNT, CDR2 FRNRAP. V lost 4 bases, J lost 5 bases, and 10 bases stayed unmatched. The CDR3 runs 17 residues. The CDR3 nucleotides read TGTGCTAGTGGTTCCGAAGTCCTAGCGGGAGAGACCGGGGAGCTGTTTTTT. This sequence encodes CASGSEVLAGETGELFF.

This clonotype has a handful of counts. The CDR3 loop reads CSVPRTSGTGELFF. In DNA, the CDR3 is TGCAGCGTTCCGAGGACTAGCGGAACCGGGGAGCTGTTTTTT. The genes are TRBV29-1 and TRBJ2-2; TRBD2 matches at 10 bases. The CDR3 runs 14 residues. Losses at the gene ends were 5 bases for V and 5 bases for J; bases not matched to a gene: 5. The germline gives CDR1 SQVTM, CDR2 ANQGSEA.

This clonotype was counted between two and nine times. The V call is TRBV10-3, the J call TRBJ1-2; 7 nucleotides match TRBD1. This CDR3 contains 13 residues. Germline CDR1 and CDR2: ENHRY and SYGVKD. V was clipped by 7 bases and J by 4 bases; unmatched bases: 6. The CDR3 reads CAINGQASYGYTF. The DNA for the CDR3 is TGTGCCATCAACGGACAGGCGAGCTATGGCTACACCTTC.

About this clonotype: The germline gene is not matched at one end of the junction; a read error may be the cause. The chain carries TRBV6-2 or TRBV6-3 and TRBJ1-5; perhaps TRBD1 as D (5 bases). Germline V gives CDR1 MNHEY, CDR2 SVGEGT. CDR3 length equals 13 residues. Written as DNA, the CDR3 is TGTGCCAGCAGATCCTCGGCCGCTTGGATGGGGGACTTT. Translation gives CASRSSAAWMGDF.

The rearrangement joins TRBV4-1 to TRBJ2-1; 11 positions agree with TRBD1. The germline V gene has CDR1 MGHRA and CDR2 YSYEKL. The CDR3 is made up of 16 amino acids. With V trimmed by 3 bases and J by 7 bases, 8 bases remained unmatched. The CDR3 DNA follows: TGCGCCAGCAGCCAGGCGGGACAGGGGGTAAGGAATGAGCAGTTCTTC. Protein sequence: CASSQAGQGVRNEQFF.

This sequence joins TRBV7-2 and TRBJ2-7; 13 bases line up with TRBD2. Germline values: CDR1 SGHTA, CDR2 FQGNSA. The CDR3 is 16 amino acids. The junction had 8 bases not matched to a gene; V was cut back by 5 bases and J by 4 bases. For the CDR3, the DNA is TGTGCCAGCAGCGGCCGGACTAGCGGGAGTGGGTACGAGCAGTACTTC. It encodes CASSGRTSGSGYEQYF.

V usage is TRBV19 and J usage is TRBJ2-2; D gene uncertain. The CDR3 totals 13 residues. V was trimmed by 8 bases and J by 0 bases, leaving 7 bases between them. Germline CDR1 LNHDA, CDR2 SQIVND (reference sequence). The CDR3 DNA sequence: TGTGCCAGTTCGGCGGCGAACACCGGGGAGCTGTTTTTT. Translated, it gives CASSAANTGELFF.

The chain recombines TRBV20-1 with TRBJ2-1, with 9 bases aligning to TRBD2. Germline values: CDR1 DFQATT, CDR2 SNEGSKA (reference sequence). J gave up 5 bases and V 6 bases, and 11 bases lay outside the gene matches. This CDR3 contains 15 residues. The CDR3: CSALDSGSFHNEQFF. The CDR3 coding sequence is TGCAGTGCCCTCGATAGCGGGAGTTTCCACAATGAGCAGTTCTTC.

This chain connects TRBV29-1 to TRBJ2-7, with D perhaps matching TRBD2 (5 bases). The V end lost 6 bases, the J end lost 3 bases, and 18 bases lay between the germline ends. The CDR3 spans 14 residues. The germline CDR1 and CDR2 sequences are SQVTM and ANQGSEA. CDR3 residues: CSVPGLRGIYEQYV. CDR3 coding DNA: TGCAGCGTCCCCGGGCTCAGAGGGATCTACGAGCAGTACGTC.

This clonotype has a single count. V and J are TRBV27 and TRBJ2-7; D is uncertain. V was pared by 6 bases and J by 4 bases, with 7 bases between. The length of the CDR3 is 11 residues. Germline V lookup: CDR1 MNHEY, CDR2 SMNVEV (reference sequence). The CDR3 here is CASSPEYEQYF. The CDR3 region has the DNA TGTGCCAGCAGCCCCGAGTACGAGCAGTACTTC.

This clonotype appeared a few times. The CDR3 loop reads CASSLLPGLTNTGELFF. The CDR3 DNA follows: TGTGCCAGCAGCTTGTTACCGGGCCTCACCAACACCGGGGAGCTGTTTTTT. The chain combines TRBV5-4 with TRBJ2-2, with D unresolved. The V gene lost 1 base and the J gene lost 2 bases, with 15 bases spanning the gap. Germline lookup yields CDR1 SGHNT and CDR2 YYREEE (reference sequence). This CDR3 has 17 amino acids.

This clonotype has at least ten counts. This chain uses TRBV5-1 with TRBJ2-3; TRBD2 matches at 14 bases. The CDR3 loop spans 16 amino acids. Germline loops: CDR1 SGHRS, CDR2 YFSETQ. Trimming took 3 bases from V and 5 from J; bases not matched to a gene: 5. The DNA for the CDR3 is TGCGCCAGCAGCTGGGGACTAGCGGGAGCGGGAGATACGCAGTATTTT. This gives the protein CASSWGLAGAGDTQYF.